The clone carrying this TCR beta chain has a single count. Antigen: not known. The data originate from a study of shared clonotypes between healthy human individuals. Study outcomes and limitations: Apart from blood, nothing was sampled; tissue repertoires likely differ. The expectation was that sequencing depth would affect clonotype sharing among donors.

Germline values: CDR1 SGHVS, CDR2 FNYEAQ. The ends were cut back, 5 bases at V and 3 bases at J, with 10 bases in the middle. This CDR3 has 14 amino acids. Bulk PBMC genomic DNA spanned ten immunoSEQ deep plates. Methods used by the authors: From ImmunoSEQ came sequences covering only the junction and carrying no quality scores, so filtering differed. Clones were read by immunoSEQ multiplex PCR, and TCRdb kept only the in-frame ones, dropping some. The V and J calls and clone size come from that table; D and trimming were worked out from the DNA. The table shows under 600,000 clones, with almost 80% occurring only once.

V usage is TRBV7-6 and J usage is TRBJ2-2; D not certain. Sequences were obtained from PBMCs. The receptor was isolated from a woman in her 40s in good health. Some clones in this sample may be carry-over from other donors' samples. CDR3 protein: CASSQEWDTGELFF. CDR3 sequence (DNA): TGTGCCAGCAGCCAGGAGTGGGACACCGGGGAGCTGTTTTTT.